This record concerns one T cell receptor beta chain sequence. The antigen is unknown. The data were obtained in a study of a mutant IDH1 vaccine in newly diagnosed glioma. Overall study: Vaccinations were initiated 4-6 weeks following radiotherapy alone, or were given together with temozolomide cycles. A roughly 62% male, approximately 38% female split and a mean age of 40.4 years characterized treated patients. Those enrolled had earlier been treated with radiotherapy, temozolomide, or both, mostly both. The study, taken as a whole, reports: Among patients, around 93% showed immune responses induced by the vaccine.

From germline, CDR1 is SGDLS and CDR2 YYNGEE. Germline trimming cut 0 bases from V and 5 bases from J; bases unmatched to any gene: 2. CDR3 length: 15 residues. The protocol was immunoSEQ multiplex PCR, while the TCRdb copy is restricted to in-frame clones and leaves out a portion. The table records under 40,000 clones, roughly three quarters of them present only once. Time point meaning: week 11, during vaccination. Alongside topical imiquimod, each dose of vaccine comprised 300 ug of mutant IDH1 20-mer peptide. The receptor comes from a young man with glioma. Specimen: PBMCs, collected from a glioma patient whose treatment included an IDH1 peptide vaccine. This chain joins TRBV9 and TRBJ1-6; TRBD1 matches at 7 bases. The CDR3 DNA reads TGTGCCAGCAGCGTAGGTACAGGGGATAATTCACCCCTCCACTTT. Protein sequence: CASSVGTGDNSPLHF.